One T cell receptor beta chain is described in this entry. After removal of 4 bases from V and 7 bases from J, the junction contained 13 bases not matched to a gene. From germline, CDR1 is MGHRA and CDR2 YSYEKL. The length of the CDR3 is 17 residues. This sample is part of a study of shared clonotypes between healthy human individuals. Method: immunoSEQ multiplex PCR; TCRdb's copy keeps in-frame clones and lacks some. In the table there are roughly 2.2 million clones, less than 95% of which are singletons. The TCR sequence derives from a man younger than 35 in good health. Some clones in this sample may be carry-over from other donors' samples. Sequenced sample: naive CD4+ T cells from PBMCs. Regarding subset: CD45RA+ positively selected. The rearrangement links TRBV4-1 to TRBJ1-4; 9 bases match TRBD1. The CDR3: CASSPRRTGAGIEKLFF. CDR3 sequence (DNA): TGCGCCAGCAGCCCTCGACGGACAGGGGCCGGGATTGAAAAACTGTTTTTT.